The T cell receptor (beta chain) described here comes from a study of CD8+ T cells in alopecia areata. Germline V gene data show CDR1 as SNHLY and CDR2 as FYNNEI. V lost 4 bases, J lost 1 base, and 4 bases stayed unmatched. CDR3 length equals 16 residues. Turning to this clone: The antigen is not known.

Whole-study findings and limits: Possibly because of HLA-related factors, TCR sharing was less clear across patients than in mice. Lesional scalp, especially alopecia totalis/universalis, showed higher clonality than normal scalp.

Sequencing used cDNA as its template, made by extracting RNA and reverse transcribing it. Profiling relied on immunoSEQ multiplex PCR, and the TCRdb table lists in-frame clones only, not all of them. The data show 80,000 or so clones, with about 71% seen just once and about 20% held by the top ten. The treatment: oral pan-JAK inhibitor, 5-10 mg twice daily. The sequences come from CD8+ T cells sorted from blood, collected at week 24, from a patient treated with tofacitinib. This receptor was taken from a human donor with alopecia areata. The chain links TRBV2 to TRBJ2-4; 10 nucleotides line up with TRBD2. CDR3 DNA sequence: TGTGCCAGCAGTGGGGGACTAGCGTTTGCCAAAAACATTCAGTACTTC. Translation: CASSGGLAFAKNIQYF.